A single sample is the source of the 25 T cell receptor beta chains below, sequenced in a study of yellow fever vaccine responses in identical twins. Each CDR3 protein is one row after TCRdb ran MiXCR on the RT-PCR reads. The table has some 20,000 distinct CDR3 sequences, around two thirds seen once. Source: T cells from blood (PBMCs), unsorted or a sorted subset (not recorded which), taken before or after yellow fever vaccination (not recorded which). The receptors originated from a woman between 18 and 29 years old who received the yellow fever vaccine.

The CDR3, as DNA: TGTGCCAGCAGCCAAGTGACTAGCGGGGAGCAGTTCTTC. It yields the protein CASSQVTSGEQFF. The chain uses TRBV3-1 and TRBJ2-1; 10 bases are a match to TRBD2. Germline values: CDR1 LGHDT, CDR2 YNNKEL (reference sequence). The CDR3 sequence is 13 residues long. Losses at the gene ends were 1 base for V and 10 bases for J; bases not matched to a gene: 1.

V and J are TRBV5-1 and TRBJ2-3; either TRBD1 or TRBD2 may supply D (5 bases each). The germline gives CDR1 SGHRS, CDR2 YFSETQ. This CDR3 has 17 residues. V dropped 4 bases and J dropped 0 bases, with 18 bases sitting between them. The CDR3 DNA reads TGCGCCAGCAGCCAAAGAACGGGGACGTCTAGCACAGATACGCAGTATTTT. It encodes CASSQRTGTSSTDTQYF.

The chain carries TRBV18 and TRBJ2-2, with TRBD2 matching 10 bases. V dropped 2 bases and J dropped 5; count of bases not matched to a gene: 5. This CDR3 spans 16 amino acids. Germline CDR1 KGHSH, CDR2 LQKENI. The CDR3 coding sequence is TGTGCCAGCTCACCAGCCCTAGCGGGGGTGACCGGGGAGCTGTTTTTT. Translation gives CASSPALAGVTGELFF. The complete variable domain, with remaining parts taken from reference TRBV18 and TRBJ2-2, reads NAGVMQNPRHLVRRRGQEARLRCSPMKGHSHVYWYRQLPEEGLKFMVYLQKENIIDESGMPKERFSAEFPKEGPSILRIQQVVRGDSAAYFCASSPALAGVTGELFFGEGSRLTVL.

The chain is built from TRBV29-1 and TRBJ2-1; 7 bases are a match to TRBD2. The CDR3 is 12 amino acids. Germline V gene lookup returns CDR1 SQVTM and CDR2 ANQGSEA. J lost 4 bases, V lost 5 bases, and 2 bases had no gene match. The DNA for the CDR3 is TGCAGCGTTTCCGGGGGGTACAATGAGCAGTTCTTC. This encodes CSVSGGYNEQFF.

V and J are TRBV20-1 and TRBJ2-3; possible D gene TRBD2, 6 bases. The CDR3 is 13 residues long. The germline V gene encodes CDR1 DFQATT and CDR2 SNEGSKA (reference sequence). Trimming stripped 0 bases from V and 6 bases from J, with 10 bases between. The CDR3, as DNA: TGCAGTGCTAGAGACGGAGGGCTCGATACGCAGTATTTT. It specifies CSARDGGLDTQYF.

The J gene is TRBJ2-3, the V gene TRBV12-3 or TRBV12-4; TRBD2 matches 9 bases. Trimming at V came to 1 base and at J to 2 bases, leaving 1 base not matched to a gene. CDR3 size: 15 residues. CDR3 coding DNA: TGTGCCAGCAGTTTAGGCGGGAGGGCCACAGATACGCAGTATTTT. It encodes CASSLGGRATDTQYF.

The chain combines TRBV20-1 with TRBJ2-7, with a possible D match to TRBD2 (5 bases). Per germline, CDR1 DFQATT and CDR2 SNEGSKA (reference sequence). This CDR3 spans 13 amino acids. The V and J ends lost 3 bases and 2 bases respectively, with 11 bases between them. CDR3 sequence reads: CSARVAPTYEQYF. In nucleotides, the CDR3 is TGCAGTGCTAGGGTAGCGCCAACCTACGAGCAGTACTTC.

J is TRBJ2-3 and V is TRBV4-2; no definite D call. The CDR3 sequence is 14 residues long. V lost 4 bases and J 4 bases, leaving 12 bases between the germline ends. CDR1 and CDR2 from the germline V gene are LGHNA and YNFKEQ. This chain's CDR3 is CASSPTLNPDTQYF. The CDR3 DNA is TGTGCCAGCAGCCCGACCTTGAATCCAGATACGCAGTATTTT.

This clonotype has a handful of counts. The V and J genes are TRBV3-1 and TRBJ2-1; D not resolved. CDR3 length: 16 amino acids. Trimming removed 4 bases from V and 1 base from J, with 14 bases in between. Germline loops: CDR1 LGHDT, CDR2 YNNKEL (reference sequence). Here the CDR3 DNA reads TGTGCCAGCAGCCCGGAACCCCTAGGTTCCTACAATGAGCAGTTCTTC. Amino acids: CASSPEPLGSYNEQFF.

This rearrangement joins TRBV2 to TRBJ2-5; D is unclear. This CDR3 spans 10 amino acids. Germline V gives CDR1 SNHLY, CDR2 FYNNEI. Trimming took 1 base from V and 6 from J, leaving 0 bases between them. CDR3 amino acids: CASSEETQYF. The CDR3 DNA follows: TGTGCCAGCAGTGAAGAGACCCAGTACTTC.

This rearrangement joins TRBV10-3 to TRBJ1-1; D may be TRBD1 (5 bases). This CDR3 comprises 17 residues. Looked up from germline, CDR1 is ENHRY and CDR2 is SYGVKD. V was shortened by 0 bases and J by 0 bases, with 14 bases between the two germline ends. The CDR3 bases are TGTGCCATCAGTGAGTCGGTCTTGGGGGGAATGAACACTGAAGCTTTCTTT. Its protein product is CAISESVLGGMNTEAFF.

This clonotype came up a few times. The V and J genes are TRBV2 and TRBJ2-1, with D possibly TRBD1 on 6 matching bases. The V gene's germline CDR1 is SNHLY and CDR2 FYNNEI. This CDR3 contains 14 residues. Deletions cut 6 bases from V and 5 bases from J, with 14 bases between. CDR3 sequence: CASRRQETNNEQFF. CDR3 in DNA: TGTGCCAGCAGGAGACAGGAGACCAACAATGAGCAGTTCTTC.

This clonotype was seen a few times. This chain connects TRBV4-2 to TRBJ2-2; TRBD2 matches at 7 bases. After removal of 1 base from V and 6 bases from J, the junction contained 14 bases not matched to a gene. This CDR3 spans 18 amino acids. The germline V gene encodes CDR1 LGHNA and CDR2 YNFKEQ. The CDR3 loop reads CASSQGSSGVRWAGELFF. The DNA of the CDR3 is TGTGCCAGCAGCCAAGGTTCTAGCGGAGTGCGGTGGGCCGGGGAGCTGTTTTTT.

The CDR3 coding sequence is TGTGCCAGCAGGATGCAGGGAACCGGGGAGCTGTTTTTT. This encodes CASRMQGTGELFF. The chain joins TRBV27 to TRBJ2-2; D possibly corresponds to TRBD1 (5 bases). The CDR3 spans 13 residues. V was clipped by 6 bases and J by 5 bases, with 10 bases between them. CDR1 is MNHEY, CDR2 SMNVEV, per germline (reference sequence).

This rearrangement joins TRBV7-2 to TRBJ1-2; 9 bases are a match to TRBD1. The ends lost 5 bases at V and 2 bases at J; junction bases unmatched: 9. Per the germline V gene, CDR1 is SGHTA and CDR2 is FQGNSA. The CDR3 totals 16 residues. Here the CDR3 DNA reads TGTGCCAGCAGCCAGGGAGGGACAGGGCTGAACTATGGCTACACCTTC. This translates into CASSQGGTGLNYGYTF.

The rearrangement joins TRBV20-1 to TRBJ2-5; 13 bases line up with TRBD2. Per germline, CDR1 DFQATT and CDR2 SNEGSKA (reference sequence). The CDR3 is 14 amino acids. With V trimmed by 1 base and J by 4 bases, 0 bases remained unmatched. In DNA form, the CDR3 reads TGCAGTGCTAGAGGGACTAGCGGGAGAGAGACCCAGTACTTC. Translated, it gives CSARGTSGRETQYF.

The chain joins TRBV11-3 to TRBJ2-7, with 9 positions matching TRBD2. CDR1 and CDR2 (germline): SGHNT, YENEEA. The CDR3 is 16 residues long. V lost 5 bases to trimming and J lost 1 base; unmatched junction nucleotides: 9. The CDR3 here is CASSPPGLAGSYEQYF. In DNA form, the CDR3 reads TGTGCCAGCAGCCCTCCTGGGCTAGCGGGATCCTACGAGCAGTACTTC.

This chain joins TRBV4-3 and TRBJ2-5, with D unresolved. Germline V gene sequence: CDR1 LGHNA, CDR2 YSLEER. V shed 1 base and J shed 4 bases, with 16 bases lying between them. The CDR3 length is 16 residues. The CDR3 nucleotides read TGCGCCAGCAGCCAAGGTCGATCGGGTCCAGGAGAGACCCAGTACTTC. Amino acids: CASSQGRSGPGETQYF.

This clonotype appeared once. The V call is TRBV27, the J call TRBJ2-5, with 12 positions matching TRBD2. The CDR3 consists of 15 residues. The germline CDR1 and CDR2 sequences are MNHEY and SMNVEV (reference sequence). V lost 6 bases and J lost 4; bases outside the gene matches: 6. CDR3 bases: TGTGCCAGCAGACCATGGACTAGCGGGACAGAGACCCAGTACTTC. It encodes CASRPWTSGTETQYF.

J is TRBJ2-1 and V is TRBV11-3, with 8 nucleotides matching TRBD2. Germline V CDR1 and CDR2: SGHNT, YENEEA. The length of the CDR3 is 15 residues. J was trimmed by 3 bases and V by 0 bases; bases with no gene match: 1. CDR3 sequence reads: CASSLELADYNEQFF. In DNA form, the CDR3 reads TGTGCCAGCAGCTTAGAACTAGCGGACTACAATGAGCAGTTCTTC.

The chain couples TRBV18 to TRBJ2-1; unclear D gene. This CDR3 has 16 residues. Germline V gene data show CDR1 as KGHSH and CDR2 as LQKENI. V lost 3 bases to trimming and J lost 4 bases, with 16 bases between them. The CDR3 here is CASSPQSAGFYNEQFF. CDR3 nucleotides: TGTGCCAGCTCACCGCAGTCAGCCGGTTTTTACAATGAGCAGTTCTTC.

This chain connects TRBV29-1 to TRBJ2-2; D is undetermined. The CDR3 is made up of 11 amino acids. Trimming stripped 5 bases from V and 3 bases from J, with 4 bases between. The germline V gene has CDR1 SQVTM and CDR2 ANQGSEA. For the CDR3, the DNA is TGCAGCGTTTCGGACACCGGGGAGCTGTTTTTT. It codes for CSVSDTGELFF.

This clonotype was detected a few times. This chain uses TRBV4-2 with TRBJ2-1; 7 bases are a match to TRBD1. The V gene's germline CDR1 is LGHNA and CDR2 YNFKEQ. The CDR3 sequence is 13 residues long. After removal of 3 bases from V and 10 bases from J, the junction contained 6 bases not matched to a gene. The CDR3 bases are TGTGCCAGCAGCCATGACAGGGAACGGGAGCAGTTCTTC. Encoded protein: CASSHDREREQFF.

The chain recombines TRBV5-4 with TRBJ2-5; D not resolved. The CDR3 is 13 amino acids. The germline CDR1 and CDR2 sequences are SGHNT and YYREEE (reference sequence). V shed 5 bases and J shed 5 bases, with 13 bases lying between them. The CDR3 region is CASSDSSGETQYF. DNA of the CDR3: TGTGCCAGCAGTGATTCGTCTGGGGAGACCCAGTACTTC. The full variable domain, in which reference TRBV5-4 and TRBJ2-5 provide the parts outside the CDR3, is ETGVTQSPTHLIKTRGQQVTLRCSSQSGHNTVSWYQQALGQGPQFIFQYYREEENGRGNFPPRFSGLQFPNYSSELNVNALELDDSALYLCASSDSSGETQYFGPGTRLLVL.

In nucleotides, the CDR3 is TGTGCCAGCAGTTACGCAGGGATCCCCGGGGAGCTGTTTTTT. Translated, it gives CASSYAGIPGELFF. The V call is TRBV6-5, the J call TRBJ2-2, with a possible D match to TRBD1 (5 bases). V lost 2 bases and J 6 bases, leaving 10 bases between the germline ends. This CDR3 has 14 residues. Germline V CDR1 and CDR2: MNHEY, SVGAGI.